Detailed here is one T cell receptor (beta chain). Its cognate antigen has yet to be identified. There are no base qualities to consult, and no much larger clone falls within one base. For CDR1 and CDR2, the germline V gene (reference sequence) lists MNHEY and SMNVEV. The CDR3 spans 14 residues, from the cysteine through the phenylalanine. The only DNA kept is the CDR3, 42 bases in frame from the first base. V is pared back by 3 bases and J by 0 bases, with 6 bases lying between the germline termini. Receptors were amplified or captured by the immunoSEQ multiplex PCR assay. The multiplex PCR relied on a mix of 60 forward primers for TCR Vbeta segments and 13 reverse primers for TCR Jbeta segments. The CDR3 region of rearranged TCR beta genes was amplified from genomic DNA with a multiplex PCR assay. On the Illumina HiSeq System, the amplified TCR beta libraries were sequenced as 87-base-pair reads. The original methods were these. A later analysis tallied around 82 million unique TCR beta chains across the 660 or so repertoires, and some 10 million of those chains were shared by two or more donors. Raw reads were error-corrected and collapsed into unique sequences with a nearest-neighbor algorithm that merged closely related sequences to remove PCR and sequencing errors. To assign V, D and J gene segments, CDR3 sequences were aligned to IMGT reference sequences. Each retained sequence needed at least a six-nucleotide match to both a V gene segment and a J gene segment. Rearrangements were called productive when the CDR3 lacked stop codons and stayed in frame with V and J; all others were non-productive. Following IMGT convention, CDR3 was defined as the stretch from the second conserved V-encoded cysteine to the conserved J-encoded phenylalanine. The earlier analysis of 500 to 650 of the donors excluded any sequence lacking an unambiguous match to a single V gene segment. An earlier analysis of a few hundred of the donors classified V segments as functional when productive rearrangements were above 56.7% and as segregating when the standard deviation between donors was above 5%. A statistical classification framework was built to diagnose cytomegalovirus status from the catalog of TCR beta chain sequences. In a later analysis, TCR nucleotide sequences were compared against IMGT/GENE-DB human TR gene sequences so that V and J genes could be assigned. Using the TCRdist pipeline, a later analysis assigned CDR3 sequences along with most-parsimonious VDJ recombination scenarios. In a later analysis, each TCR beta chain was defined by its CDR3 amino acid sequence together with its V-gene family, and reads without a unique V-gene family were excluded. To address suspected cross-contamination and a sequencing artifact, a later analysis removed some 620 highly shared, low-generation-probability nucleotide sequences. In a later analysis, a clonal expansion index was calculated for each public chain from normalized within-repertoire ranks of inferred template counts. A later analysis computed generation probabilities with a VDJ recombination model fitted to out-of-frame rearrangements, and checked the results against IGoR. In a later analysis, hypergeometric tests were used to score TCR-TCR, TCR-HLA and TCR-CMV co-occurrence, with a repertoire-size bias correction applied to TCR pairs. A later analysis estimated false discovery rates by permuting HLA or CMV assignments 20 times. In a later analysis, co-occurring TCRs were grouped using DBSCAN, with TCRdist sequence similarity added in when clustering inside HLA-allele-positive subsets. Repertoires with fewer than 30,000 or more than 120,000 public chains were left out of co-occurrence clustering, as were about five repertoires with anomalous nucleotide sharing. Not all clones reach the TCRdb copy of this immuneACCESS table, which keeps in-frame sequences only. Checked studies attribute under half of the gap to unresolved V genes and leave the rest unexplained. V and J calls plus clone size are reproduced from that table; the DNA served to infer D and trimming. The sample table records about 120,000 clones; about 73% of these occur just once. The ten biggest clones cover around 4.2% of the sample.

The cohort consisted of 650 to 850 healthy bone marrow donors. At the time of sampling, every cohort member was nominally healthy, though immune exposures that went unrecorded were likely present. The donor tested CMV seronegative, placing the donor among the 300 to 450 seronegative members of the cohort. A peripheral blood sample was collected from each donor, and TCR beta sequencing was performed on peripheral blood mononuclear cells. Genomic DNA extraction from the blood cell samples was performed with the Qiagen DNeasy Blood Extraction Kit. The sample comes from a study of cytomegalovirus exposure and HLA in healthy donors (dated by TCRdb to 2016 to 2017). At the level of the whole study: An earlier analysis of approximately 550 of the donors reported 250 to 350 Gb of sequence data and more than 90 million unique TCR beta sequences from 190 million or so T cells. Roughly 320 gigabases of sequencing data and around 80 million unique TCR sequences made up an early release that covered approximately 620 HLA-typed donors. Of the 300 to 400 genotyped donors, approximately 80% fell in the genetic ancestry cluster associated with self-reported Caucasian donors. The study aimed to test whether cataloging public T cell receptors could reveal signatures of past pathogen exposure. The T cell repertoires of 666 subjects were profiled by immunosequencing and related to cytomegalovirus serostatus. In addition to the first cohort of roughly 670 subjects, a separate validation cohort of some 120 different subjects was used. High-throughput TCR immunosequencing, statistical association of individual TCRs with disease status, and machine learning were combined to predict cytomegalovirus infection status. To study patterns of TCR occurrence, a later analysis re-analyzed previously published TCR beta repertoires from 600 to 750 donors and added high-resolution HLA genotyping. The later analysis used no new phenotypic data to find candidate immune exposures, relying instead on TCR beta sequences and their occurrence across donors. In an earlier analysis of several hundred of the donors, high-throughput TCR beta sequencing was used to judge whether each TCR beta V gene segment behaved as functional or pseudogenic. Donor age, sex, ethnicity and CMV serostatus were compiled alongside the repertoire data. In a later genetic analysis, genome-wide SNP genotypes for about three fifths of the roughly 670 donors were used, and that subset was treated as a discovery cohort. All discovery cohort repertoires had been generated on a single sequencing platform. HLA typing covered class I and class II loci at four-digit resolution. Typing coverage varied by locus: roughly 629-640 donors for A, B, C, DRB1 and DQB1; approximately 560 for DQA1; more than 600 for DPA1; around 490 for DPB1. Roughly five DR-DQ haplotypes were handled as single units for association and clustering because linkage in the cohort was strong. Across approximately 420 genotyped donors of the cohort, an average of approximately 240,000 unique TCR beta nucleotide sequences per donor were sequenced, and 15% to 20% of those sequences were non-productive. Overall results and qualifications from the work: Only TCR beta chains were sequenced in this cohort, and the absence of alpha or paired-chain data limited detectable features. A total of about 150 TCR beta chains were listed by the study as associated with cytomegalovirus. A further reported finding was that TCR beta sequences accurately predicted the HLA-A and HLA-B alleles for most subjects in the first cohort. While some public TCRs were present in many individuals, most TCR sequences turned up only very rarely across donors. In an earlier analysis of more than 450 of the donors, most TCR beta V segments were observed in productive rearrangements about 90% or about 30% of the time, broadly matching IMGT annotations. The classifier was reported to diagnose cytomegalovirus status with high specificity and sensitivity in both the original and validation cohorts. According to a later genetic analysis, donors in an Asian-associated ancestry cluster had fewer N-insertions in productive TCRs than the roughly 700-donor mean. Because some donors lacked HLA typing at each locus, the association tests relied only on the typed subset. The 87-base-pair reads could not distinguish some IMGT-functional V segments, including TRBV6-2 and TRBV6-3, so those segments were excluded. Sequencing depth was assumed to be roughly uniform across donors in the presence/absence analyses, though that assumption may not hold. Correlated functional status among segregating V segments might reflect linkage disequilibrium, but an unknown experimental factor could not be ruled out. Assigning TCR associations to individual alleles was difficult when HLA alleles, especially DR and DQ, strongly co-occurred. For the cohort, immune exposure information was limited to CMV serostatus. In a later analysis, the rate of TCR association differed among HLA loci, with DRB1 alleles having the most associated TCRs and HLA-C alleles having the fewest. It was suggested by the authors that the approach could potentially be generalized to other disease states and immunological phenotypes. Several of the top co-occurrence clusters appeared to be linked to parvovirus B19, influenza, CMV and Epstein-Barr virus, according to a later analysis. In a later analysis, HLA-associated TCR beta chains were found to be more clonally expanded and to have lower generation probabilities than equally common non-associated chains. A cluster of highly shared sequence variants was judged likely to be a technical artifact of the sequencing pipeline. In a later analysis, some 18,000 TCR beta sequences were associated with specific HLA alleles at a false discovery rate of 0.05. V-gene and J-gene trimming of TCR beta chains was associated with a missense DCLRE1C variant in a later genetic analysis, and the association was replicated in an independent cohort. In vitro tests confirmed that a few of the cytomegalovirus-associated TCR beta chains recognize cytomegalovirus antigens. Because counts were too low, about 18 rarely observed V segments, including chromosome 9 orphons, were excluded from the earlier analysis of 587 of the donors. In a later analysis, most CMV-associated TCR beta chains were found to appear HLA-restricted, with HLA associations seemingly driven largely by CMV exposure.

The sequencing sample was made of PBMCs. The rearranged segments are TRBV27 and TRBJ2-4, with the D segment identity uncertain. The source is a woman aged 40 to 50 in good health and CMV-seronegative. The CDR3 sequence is CASSFSAAKNIQYF. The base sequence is TGTGCCAGCAGTTTCAGCGCAGCCAAAAACATTCAGTACTTC.